This T cell receptor (beta chain) was found in a study of blood T cell repertoires in COVID-19. CDR1 is MNHEY, CDR2 SVGAGI, per germline. V shed 3 bases and J shed 8 bases, with 18 bases lying between them. CDR3 length equals 15 residues. In the original workflow: Estimation of nucleated cell counts was performed using reference gene primer amplification. TCRdb keeps only in-frame clones here, not all; method: immunoSEQ multiplex PCR. V, J and clone size are those of that table, while D and trimming were read from the DNA. The sample yields nearly 45,000 clones, roughly 90% seen once. Sequenced input: peripheral blood. The gene calls are TRBV6-5 and TRBJ2-3; D unresolved. The sequence derives from a woman over 75 in a cohort sampled during active or convalescent COVID-19. This CDR3 is CASSYYTSGVGTQYF. In DNA, the CDR3 is TGTGCCAGCAGTTATTATACCTCCGGTGTTGGTACGCAGTATTTT.